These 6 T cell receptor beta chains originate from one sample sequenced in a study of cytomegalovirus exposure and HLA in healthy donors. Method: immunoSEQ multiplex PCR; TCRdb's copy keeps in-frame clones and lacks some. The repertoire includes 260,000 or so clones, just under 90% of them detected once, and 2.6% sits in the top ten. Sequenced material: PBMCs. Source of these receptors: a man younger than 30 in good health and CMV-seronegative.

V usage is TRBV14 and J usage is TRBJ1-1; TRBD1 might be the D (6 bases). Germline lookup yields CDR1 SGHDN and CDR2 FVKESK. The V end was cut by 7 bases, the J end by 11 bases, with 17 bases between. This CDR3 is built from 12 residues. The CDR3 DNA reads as TGTGCCAGCACGGGGAAGGGGGTGAGGGCTTTCTTT. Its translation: CASTGKGVRAFF.

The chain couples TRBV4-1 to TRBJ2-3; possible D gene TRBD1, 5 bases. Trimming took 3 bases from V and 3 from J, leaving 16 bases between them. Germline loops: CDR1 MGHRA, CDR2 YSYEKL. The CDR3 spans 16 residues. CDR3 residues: CASSHQISGQTDTQYF. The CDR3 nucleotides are TGCGCCAGCAGCCACCAAATCTCAGGGCAAACAGATACGCAGTATTTT.

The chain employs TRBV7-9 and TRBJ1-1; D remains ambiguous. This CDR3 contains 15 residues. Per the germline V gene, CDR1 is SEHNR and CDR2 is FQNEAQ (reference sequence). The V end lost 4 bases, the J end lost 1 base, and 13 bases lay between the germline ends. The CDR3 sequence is CASSWSPNANTEAFF. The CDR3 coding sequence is TGTGCCAGCAGCTGGAGTCCTAATGCGAACACTGAAGCTTTCTTT.

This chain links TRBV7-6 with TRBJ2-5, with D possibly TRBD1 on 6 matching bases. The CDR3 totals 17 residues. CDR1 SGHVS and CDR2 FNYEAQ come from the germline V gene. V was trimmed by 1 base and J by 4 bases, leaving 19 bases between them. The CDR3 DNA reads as TGTGCCAGCAGCTTAGTCCCGCAGGGGCTAGGGACAGAGACCCAGTACTTC. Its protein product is CASSLVPQGLGTETQYF.

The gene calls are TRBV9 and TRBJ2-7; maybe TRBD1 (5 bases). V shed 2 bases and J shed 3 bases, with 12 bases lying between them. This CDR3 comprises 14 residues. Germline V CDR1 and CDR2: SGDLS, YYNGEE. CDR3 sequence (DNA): TGTGCCAGCAGCGTTGGCACAGGAGTCTACGAGCAGTACTTC. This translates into CASSVGTGVYEQYF.

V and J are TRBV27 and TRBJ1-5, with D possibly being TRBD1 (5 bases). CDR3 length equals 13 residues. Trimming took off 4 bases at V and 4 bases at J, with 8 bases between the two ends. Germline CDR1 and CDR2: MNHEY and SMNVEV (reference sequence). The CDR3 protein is CASSYSGNQPQHF. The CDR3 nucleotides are TGTGCCAGCAGTTATTCAGGGAATCAGCCCCAGCATTTT.